This TCR beta chain was recorded in a study of blood T cell repertoires in COVID-19. The ends were cut back, 6 bases at V and 5 bases at J, with 13 bases in the middle. Germline lookup yields CDR1 SNHLY and CDR2 FYNNEI. This CDR3 has 13 amino acids. Generated by immunoSEQ multiplex PCR, the TCRdb table keeps only in-frame clones and is missing some. Here the sample spans more than 250,000 clones, about nine tenths being singletons. The chain joins TRBV2 to TRBJ2-5; no firm D call. What was sequenced was PBMCs or T cells enriched from blood (not recorded which). The receptor's source is a young woman who had recovered from COVID-19. The CDR3 sequence is CASSGPAEETQYF. The CDR3 bases are TGTGCCAGCAGCGGCCCGGCGGAGGAGACCCAGTACTTC.